In its sample, the clone carrying this TCR beta chain was seen a few times. Its antigen is undetermined. This specimen belongs to a study of Ad26.COV2.S vaccination and SARS-CoV-2 variants. Whole-study context: Intramuscular Ad26.COV2.S at 5x10^10 or 1x10^11 viral particles. Study results and limitations: Spike-specific responses of CD8+ and CD4+ T cells were reported to display substantial breadth after vaccination.

The method was immunoSEQ multiplex PCR; TCRdb's version includes in-frame clones alone and lacks a portion of them. The sample lists hundreds of thousands of clones; 89% were seen once. Per germline, CDR1 MNHEY and CDR2 SVGAGI. V was cut by 2 bases and J by 5 bases, with 16 bases left in between. The CDR3 contains 15 residues. The treatment was: around 19 received Ad26.COV2.S at low or high dose, single or two shots; about 5 received placebo; per-sample allocation not given. Samples came from day 63 after the first vaccine or placebo injection. The sample consisted of peripheral blood, taken in a trial of Ad26.COV2.S vaccine versus placebo. The chain combines TRBV6-5 with TRBJ2-7; D is possibly TRBD1 (5 bases). The clonotype originates from a person between 18 and 65 years old who received the Ad26.COV2.S COVID-19 vaccine or a placebo. DNA for the CDR3: TGTGCCAGCAGTTACCGAATTCAGGGTTCCAACGAGCAGTACTTC. Protein: CASSYRIQGSNEQYF.